The 8 T cell receptor beta chains presented below share a single source sample, sequenced in a study of blood T cell repertoires in COVID-19. The assay was immunoSEQ multiplex PCR, and TCRdb's table has in-frame clones only and misses some. This sample has hundreds of thousands of clones, with roughly nine tenths found just once. The specimen was peripheral blood. These receptors came from a man between 35 and 55 years old with acute or convalescent COVID-19.

The V gene is TRBV19, the J gene TRBJ1-4, with a tentative D call TRBD1 (6 bases). This CDR3 contains 14 residues. V lost 4 bases and J lost 8, with 14 bases in between. CDR1 and CDR2 from the germline V gene are LNHDA and SQIVND (reference sequence). CDR3 sequence: CASSTQGQREKLFF. The CDR3 nucleotides read TGTGCCAGTAGTACACAGGGCCAGCGGGAAAAACTGTTTTTT.

The chain employs TRBV2 and TRBJ2-2; 12 nucleotides align to TRBD2. This CDR3 has 20 amino acids. V lost 0 bases and J lost 6; bases outside the gene matches: 14. CDR1 and CDR2 (germline): SNHLY, FYNNEI. The CDR3 loop reads CASSEAPWRLAGGHPGELFF. The CDR3 nucleotides are TGTGCCAGCAGTGAAGCGCCGTGGCGGCTAGCGGGGGGGCACCCCGGGGAGCTGTTTTTT.

The rearrangement joins TRBV27 to TRBJ2-3; D not certain. V was shortened by 5 bases and J by 2 bases, with 2 bases between the two germline ends. CDR1 and CDR2 (germline): MNHEY, SMNVEV (reference sequence). There are 11 residues in the CDR3. CDR3 in DNA: TGTGCCAGCAGTCACACAGATACGCAGTATTTT. It codes for CASSHTDTQYF.

The chain has TRBV30 and TRBJ2-7; 12 positions agree with TRBD2. Germline V gene data show CDR1 as GTSNPN and CDR2 as SVGIG (reference sequence). The CDR3 runs 14 residues. The ends lost 0 bases at V and 7 bases at J; junction bases unmatched: 4. CDR3 DNA: TGTGCCTGGAGTGTACAACTAGCGGGAGGTGAGCAGTACTTC. Amino acid sequence: CAWSVQLAGGEQYF.

This chain connects TRBV12-2 to TRBJ2-2; TRBD1 is taken as the D call from the table, unchecked against the DNA. TRBV12-2 is flagged as a pseudogene. This CDR3 contains 11 residues. CDR3 nucleotides: TGTGCAAGTCGCTCGCAGGGGGAGCTGTTTTTT. This encodes CASRSQGELFF.

The V call is TRBV5-1, the J call TRBJ1-3; tentatively, D is TRBD1 (5 bases). V lost 7 bases and J 0 bases, leaving 14 bases between the germline ends. Germline assignment: CDR1 SGHRS and CDR2 YFSETQ. The CDR3 is 15 residues long. The CDR3 reads CASAQGRNSGNTIYF. The CDR3 DNA sequence: TGCGCCAGCGCCCAGGGCCGCAACTCTGGAAACACCATATATTTT.

This chain links TRBV30 with TRBJ1-2, with D uncertain. The CDR3 is 14 amino acids. V was shortened by 0 bases and J by 0 bases, with 8 bases between the two germline ends. Germline-derived CDR1 and CDR2 are GTSNPN and SVGIG (reference sequence). The DNA for the CDR3 is TGTGCCTGGAGTGTACGAGGAGCTAACTATGGCTACACCTTC. Amino acid sequence: CAWSVRGANYGYTF.

This chain connects TRBV5-4 to TRBJ1-1; D remains ambiguous. This CDR3 is 13 amino acids long. Trimming cost V 4 bases and J 6 bases, with 13 bases left between them. The germline V gene encodes CDR1 SGHNT and CDR2 YYREEE (reference sequence). CDR3 nucleotide sequence: TGTGCCAGCAGCCCCCGACACCAACCTGAAGCTTTCTTT. As protein: CASSPRHQPEAFF.